The subject of this entry is one TCR beta chain. Its cognate antigen is unknown. A read error may explain this, as a much larger clone is one base away. Germline V lookup: CDR1 SQVTM, CDR2 ANQGSEA. The CDR3 is made up of 13 amino acids. This sample was taken from a study of blood T cells in healthy people across ages. Primed by a sample-barcoded 5' primer and a J-beta primer mix, a second PCR proceeded for about 6 to 11 cycles. The authors tagged each cDNA molecule using a template-switch adaptor with 12 random nucleotides. TCRdb analysed the 5' RACE reads with MiXCR anew, one entry per CDR3 protein. Here the sample spans about 1.6 million distinct CDR3 sequences, 30% to 35% being singletons. Study outcomes and limitations: Unsorted PBMCs ruled out conclusive naive versus antigen-experienced comparison. Across the age range, TCR beta diversity per million T cells fell in a roughly linear way.

The sequence derives from a woman younger than 45 in good health. Sequences were obtained from blood. The chain joins TRBV29-1 to TRBJ2-5; tentatively, D is TRBD1 or TRBD2 (6 bases each). The CDR3 reads CCVEGGSLETQYF. The DNA of the CDR3 is TGCTGCGTTGAAGGGGGGTCCCTGGAGACCCAGTACTTC.